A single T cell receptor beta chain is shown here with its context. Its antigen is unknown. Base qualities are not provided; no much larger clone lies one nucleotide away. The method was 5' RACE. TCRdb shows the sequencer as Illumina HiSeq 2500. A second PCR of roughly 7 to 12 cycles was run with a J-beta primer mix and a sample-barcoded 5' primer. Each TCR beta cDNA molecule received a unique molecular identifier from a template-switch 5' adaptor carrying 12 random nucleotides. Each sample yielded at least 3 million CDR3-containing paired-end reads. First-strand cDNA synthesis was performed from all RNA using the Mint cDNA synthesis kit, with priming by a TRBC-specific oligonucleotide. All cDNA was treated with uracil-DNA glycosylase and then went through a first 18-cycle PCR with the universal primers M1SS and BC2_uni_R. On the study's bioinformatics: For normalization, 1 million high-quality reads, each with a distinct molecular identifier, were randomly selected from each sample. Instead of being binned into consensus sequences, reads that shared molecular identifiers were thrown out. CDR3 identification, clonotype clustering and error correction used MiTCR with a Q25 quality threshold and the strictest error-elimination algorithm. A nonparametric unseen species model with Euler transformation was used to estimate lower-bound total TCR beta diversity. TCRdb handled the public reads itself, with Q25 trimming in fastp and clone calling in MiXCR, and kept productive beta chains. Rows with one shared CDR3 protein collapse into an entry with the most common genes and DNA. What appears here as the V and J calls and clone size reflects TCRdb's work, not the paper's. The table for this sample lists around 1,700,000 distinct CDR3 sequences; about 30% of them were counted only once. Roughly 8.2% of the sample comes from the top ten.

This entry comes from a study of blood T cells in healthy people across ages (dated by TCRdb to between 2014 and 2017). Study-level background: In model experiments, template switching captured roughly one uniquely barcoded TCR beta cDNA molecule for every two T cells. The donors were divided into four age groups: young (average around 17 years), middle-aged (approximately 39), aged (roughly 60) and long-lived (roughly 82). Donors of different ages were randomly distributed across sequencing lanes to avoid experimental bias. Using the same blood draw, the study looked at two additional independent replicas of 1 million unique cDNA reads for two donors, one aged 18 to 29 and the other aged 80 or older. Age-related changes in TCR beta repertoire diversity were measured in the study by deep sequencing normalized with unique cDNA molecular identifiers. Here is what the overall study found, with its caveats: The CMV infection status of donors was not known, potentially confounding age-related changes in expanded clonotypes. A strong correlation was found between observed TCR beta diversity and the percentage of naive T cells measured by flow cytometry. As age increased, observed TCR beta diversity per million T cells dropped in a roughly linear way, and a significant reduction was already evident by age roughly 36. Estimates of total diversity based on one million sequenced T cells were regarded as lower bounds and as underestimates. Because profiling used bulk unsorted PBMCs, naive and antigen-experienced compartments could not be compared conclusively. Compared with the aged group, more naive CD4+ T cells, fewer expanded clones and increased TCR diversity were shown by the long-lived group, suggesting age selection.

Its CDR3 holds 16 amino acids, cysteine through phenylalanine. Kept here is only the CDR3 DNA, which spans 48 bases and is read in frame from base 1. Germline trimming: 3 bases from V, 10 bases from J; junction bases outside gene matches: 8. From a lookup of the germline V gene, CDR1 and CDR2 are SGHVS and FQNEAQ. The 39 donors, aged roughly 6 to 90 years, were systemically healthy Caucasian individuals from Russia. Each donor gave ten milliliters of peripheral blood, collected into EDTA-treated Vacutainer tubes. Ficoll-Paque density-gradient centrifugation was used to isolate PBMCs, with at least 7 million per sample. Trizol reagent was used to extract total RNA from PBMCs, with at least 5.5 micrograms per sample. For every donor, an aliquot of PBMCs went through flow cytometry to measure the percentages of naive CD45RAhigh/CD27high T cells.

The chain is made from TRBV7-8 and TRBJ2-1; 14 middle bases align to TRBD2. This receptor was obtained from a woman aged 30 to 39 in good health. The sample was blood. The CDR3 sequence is CASSFLGLAGVREQFF. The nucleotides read TGTGCCAGCAGCTTTTTGGGACTAGCGGGAGTCCGGGAGCAGTTCTTC. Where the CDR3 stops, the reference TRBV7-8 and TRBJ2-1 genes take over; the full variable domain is GAGVSQSPRYKVAKRGQDVALRCDPISGHVSLFWYQQALGQGPEFLTYFQNEAQLDKSGLPSDRFFAERPEGSVSTLKIQRTQQEDSAVYLCASSFLGLAGVREQFFGPGTRLTVL.